The sequence of this T cell receptor beta chain was determined in a study of beta chain features in type 1 diabetes. General study points: Shortening of TCRB CDR3s, moderate but significant, appeared in all four CD4+ subsets of Type 1 diabetes patients.

The sequenced template was cDNA made from the entire isolated RNA. Sequencing used immunoSEQ multiplex PCR; TCRdb keeps in-frame clones, though not all of them. Among approximately 170,000 clones, roughly 65% were seen once, and the ten largest hold roughly 0.092%. This clone was counted only a few times. What it binds is unknown. The sequenced material came from naive CD4+ T cells from blood. The sequence was obtained from a man younger than 40 with type 1 diabetes.

CDR3 coding DNA: TGCAGCGTTCAAGGGCTCGGGGCTTGGACAGATACGCAGTATTTT. Translating it yields CSVQGLGAWTDTQYF. The genes are TRBV29-1 and TRBJ2-3; D is possibly TRBD1 or TRBD2 (5 bases each). Trimming shortened V by 5 bases and J by 3 bases, and 18 bases separated the two germline ends. CDR3 length: 15 amino acids. Germline V CDR1 and CDR2: SQVTM, ANQGSEA.